These 12 T cell receptor beta chains share one sample of origin, sequenced in a study of blood T cell repertoires in COVID-19 (TCRdb year 2020). Library method: the immunoSEQ multiplex PCR assay. TCRdb mirrors the immuneACCESS table, restricted to in-frame sequences. Some clones are absent from its copies; in checked studies, under half trace to an unresolved V gene, and the reason for the others is unknown. The sample table records 90,000 to 100,000 clones; about 70% of these occur just once. Clones ranked in the top ten supply around 23% of the sample. The sequenced sample consisted of peripheral blood. The receptors originated from a woman aged 60 to 75 in a cohort sampled during active or convalescent COVID-19.

This rearrangement joins TRBV7-2 to TRBJ2-2, with TRBD2 matching 8 bases. This CDR3 contains 14 residues. Losses at the gene ends were 8 bases for V and 6 bases for J; bases not matched to a gene: 8. Germline V gene data show CDR1 as SGHTA and CDR2 as FQGNSA. CDR3 region: CASPRGGASGELFF. The DNA for the CDR3 is TGTGCCAGCCCCCGGGGGGGGGCCTCCGGGGAGCTGTTTTTT.

Only a few counts were recorded for this clone. V and J are TRBV5-1 and TRBJ1-1; the D is unclear. Per germline, CDR1 SGHRS and CDR2 YFSETQ. The CDR3 is 11 amino acids. V lost 0 bases, J lost 8 bases, and 5 bases lay in between. The CDR3 coding sequence is TGCGCCAGCAGCTTGGGCGTCGAAGCTTTCTTT. Its protein product is CASSLGVEAFF.

This clone came up a few times. V usage is TRBV21-1 and J usage is TRBJ2-3; the table names TRBD1, a call not compared with the DNA. TRBV21-1 is a pseudogene locus. This CDR3 region has 15 residues. CDR3 region: CASSKGQGWPDTQYF. CDR3 bases: TGTGCCAGCAGCAAGGGACAGGGGTGGCCAGATACGCAGTATTTT.

In its sample, this clone was seen a few times. The V gene is TRBV4-3, the J gene TRBJ2-2; 8 bases line up with TRBD1. V dropped 3 bases and J dropped 8; count of bases not matched to a gene: 8. The CDR3 contains 15 residues. Germline V gene sequence: CDR1 LGHNA, CDR2 YSLEER. The CDR3 reads CASSQTDRVLGELFF. As DNA, the CDR3 is TGCGCCAGCAGCCAGACGGACAGGGTTTTAGGGGAGCTGTTTTTT.

The V gene is TRBV6-4, the J gene TRBJ2-1, with a weak D call TRBD2 (5 bases). There are 15 residues in the CDR3. Germline V gene lookup returns CDR1 MRHNA and CDR2 SNTAGT. V shed 0 bases and J shed 7 bases, with 13 bases lying between them. CDR3 coding DNA: TGTGCCAGCAGTGACTCTGGCGGGCCGAGGAATGAGCAGTTCTTC. Amino acids: CASSDSGGPRNEQFF.

The chain has TRBV5-1 and TRBJ2-3, with 8 bases identical to TRBD1. Germline-derived CDR1 and CDR2 are SGHRS and YFSETQ. This CDR3 has 16 amino acids. The V and J ends lost 0 bases and 4 bases, in that order; junction bases with no gene match: 7. The CDR3 DNA follows: TGCGCCAGCAGCTTGGCGACAGGGGTTTTTGCAGATACGCAGTATTTT. Its protein is CASSLATGVFADTQYF.

V and J are TRBV7-9 and TRBJ1-1, with D unclear. The V gene's germline CDR1 is SEHNR and CDR2 FQNEAQ (reference sequence). This CDR3 has 14 residues. V was pared by 5 bases and J by 1 base, with 11 bases between. The CDR3 nucleotides read TGTGCCAGCAGCACTCACCACGGGAACACTGAAGCTTTCTTT. The encoded protein is CASSTHHGNTEAFF.

The chain links TRBV15 to TRBJ1-2, with 8 bases lining up with TRBD1. This CDR3 region has 15 residues. Germline V gives CDR1 LNHNV, CDR2 YYDKDF (reference sequence). V gave up 1 base and J gave up 6 bases; unmatched junction bases: 7. CDR3 in amino acids: CATSRARDRGNGYTF. Here the CDR3 DNA reads TGTGCCACCAGCAGAGCCCGAGACAGGGGAAATGGCTACACCTTC. The full variable domain, in which reference TRBV15 and TRBJ1-2 provide the parts outside the CDR3, is DAMVIQNPRYQVTQFGKPVTLSCSQTLNHNVMYWYQQKSSQAPKLLFHYYDKDFNNEADTPDNFQSRRPNTSFCFLDIRSPGLGDTAMYLCATSRARDRGNGYTFGSGTRLTVV.

This clone was recorded a few times. The rearrangement uses TRBV7-9 and TRBJ2-7, with 7 bases matching TRBD2. The germline V gene has CDR1 SEHNR and CDR2 FQNEAQ (reference sequence). The CDR3 is made up of 16 amino acids. Germline trimming cut 5 bases from V and 2 bases from J; bases unmatched to any gene: 12. CDR3 sequence: CASSLSAVGLAYEQYF. The CDR3 DNA reads TGTGCCAGCAGCCTCTCCGCGGTCGGACTAGCCTACGAGCAGTACTTC.

The genes are TRBV7-9 and TRBJ2-5; 8 bases line up with TRBD1. Per the germline V gene, CDR1 is SEHNR and CDR2 is FQNEAQ (reference sequence). The CDR3 loop spans 14 amino acids. The V segment lost 6 bases and the J segment 3 bases; nucleotides outside the gene matches: 6. The CDR3 protein is CASSSRTGKETQYF. The DNA for the CDR3 is TGTGCCAGCAGTTCGCGGACAGGGAAAGAGACCCAGTACTTC.

The chain joins TRBV2 to TRBJ2-5; a possible D gene is TRBD2 (7 bases). The CDR3 is 15 amino acids. CDR1 is SNHLY and CDR2 is FYNNEI in the germline V gene. V was clipped by 2 bases and J by 5 bases, with 15 bases between them. In DNA, the CDR3 is TGTGCCAGCAGTGAACTGGGGGGGCTTATGGAGACCCAGTACTTC. The encoded protein is CASSELGGLMETQYF. Looking up the rest from reference TRBV2 and TRBJ2-5 gives the full variable domain: EPEVTQTPSHQVTQMGQEVILRCVPISNHLYFYWYRQILGQKVEFLVSFYNNEISEKSEIFDDQFSVERPDGSNFTLKIRSTKLEDSAMYFCASSELGGLMETQYFGPGTRLLVL.

This clone was seen a single time. This chain connects TRBV6-2 or TRBV6-3 to TRBJ1-4; 7 bases are shared with TRBD1. With 6 bases clipped from V and 8 bases from J, the junction kept 6 bases outside the gene matches. CDR1 is MNHEY, CDR2 SVGEGT, per germline. The length of the CDR3 is 13 residues. CDR3 nucleotides: TGTGCCAGCAGCACCGGGACAGCCGAAAAACTGTTTTTT. As protein: CASSTGTAEKLFF.